This T cell receptor (beta chain) was sequenced during a study of human T cells and chemical hapten exposure. This clonotype was detected many times. Its specificity is unknown. One entry per CDR3 protein results from TCRdb running MiXCR on the RACE reads. The sample contains about 120,000 distinct CDR3 sequences, about 11% of which appear only once. Time point reported: patch test 3, about 24 weeks after DPC sensitization. The treatment is: therapeutic diphenylcyclopropenone sensitization with weekly scalp DPC. Each donor was an alopecia patient between 18 and 70 years of age who qualified for DPC. Findings of the study overall: The study found expanded TCRs formed significantly more large CDR3 similarity clusters than controls.

The V and J ends lost 5 bases and 4 bases, in that order; junction bases with no gene match: 10. Per the germline V gene, CDR1 is SQVTM and CDR2 is ANQGSEA. This CDR3 region has 15 residues. This sequence joins TRBV29-1 and TRBJ2-1, with 8 bases aligning to TRBD2. Sequences were derived from whole blood, sampled in connection with sensitization to the hapten diphenylcyclopropenone (DPC). This receptor was taken from a woman in her forties or fifties with alopecia areata. Some clones in this sample may be carry-over from other donors' samples. The CDR3: CSVRGGRITYNEQFF. In nucleotides, the CDR3 is TGCAGCGTTCGAGGCGGGAGGATTACGTACAATGAGCAGTTCTTC.